Listed below are T cell receptor beta chains from one sample, sequenced in a study of T cells in Graves' hyperthyroidism and ophthalmopathy. TCRdb re-called the multiplex PCR reads with MiXCR, one entry per CDR3 protein. The data hold roughly 420,000 distinct CDR3 sequences, with roughly 14% observed a single time. The sample comprised blood. The source is a woman aged 18-30 years with Graves' hyperthyroidism. The CDR3 runs from the conserved cysteine through the conserved F or W. The D gene is left open where the match is weak. Only part of the rows carry a size: once, few, many, or a class if the clone is expanded.

D	V	J	size	CDR3	DNA
-	TRBV24-1	TRBJ2-1	-	CATSDPTTYNEQFF	TGTGCCACCAGTGACCCGACTACATACAATGAGCAGTTCTTC
-	TRBV6-1	TRBJ2-1	many	CASSIQGLGEQFF	TGTGCCAGCAGCATACAGGGTCTGGGTGAGCAGTTCTTC
-	TRBV7-2	TRBJ2-2	-	CASSFKAQRDGELFF	TGTGCCAGCAGCTTCAAGGCCCAGCGCGACGGGGAGCTGTTTTTT
TRBD1	TRBV20-1	TRBJ1-4	few	CSARDGTGYEKLSF	TGCAGTGCTAGAGATGGGACAGGTTATGAAAAACTGTCTTTT
TRBD2	TRBV7-3	TRBJ2-5	many	CASSWTGTSQETQYF	TGTGCCAGCAGCTGGACCGGGACTAGCCAAGAGACCCAGTACTTC
-	TRBV19	TRBJ2-7	-	CASSIPGYEQYF	TGTGCCAGTAGTATCCCCGGTTACGAGCAGTACTTC
-	TRBV20-1	TRBJ2-5	-	CSASVPLGETQYF	TGCAGTGCTAGTGTTCCCCTGGGGGAGACCCAGTACTTC
-	TRBV5-5	TRBJ2-7	-	CASSFGQEQYF	TGTGCCAGCAGCTTCGGACAGGAGCAGTACTTC
-	TRBV11-3	TRBJ1-1	many	CASSSDDLNTEAFF	TGTGCCAGCAGCTCGGACGACTTGAACACTGAAGCTTTCTTT
-	TRBV12-3/TRBV12-4	TRBJ2-1	many	CASSFVEIEQFF	TGTGCCAGCAGTTTCGTGGAGATTGAGCAGTTCTTC
-	TRBV27	TRBJ1-4	many	CASSSSRAGNEKLFF	TGTGCCAGCAGCTCCTCTCGGGCTGGTAATGAAAAACTGTTTTTT
-	TRBV6-1	TRBJ1-3	many	CASSRSSGNTIYF	TGTGCCAGCAGCCGGTCCTCTGGAAACACCATATATTTT
TRBD1	TRBV9	TRBJ1-2	-	CASSSKTGNYGYTF	TGTGCCAGCAGCTCGAAGACAGGGAACTATGGCTACACCTTC
TRBD2	TRBV28	TRBJ2-3	many	CASRRGAGGTDTQYF	TGTGCCAGCAGGCGGGGAGCGGGGGGCACAGATACGCAGTATTTT
-	TRBV5-8	TRBJ2-5	many	CASSRIGGAQGETQYF	TGTGCCAGCAGCCGGATAGGTGGCGCGCAGGGGGAGACCCAGTACTTC
-	TRBV5-1	TRBJ1-2	many	CASSSGDRTYGYTF	TGCGCCAGCAGCTCTGGCGACAGGACCTATGGCTACACCTTC
-	TRBV24-1	TRBJ2-5	-	CATSSLSRETQYF	TGTGCCACCAGTTCCCTCAGCAGGGAGACCCAGTACTTC
TRBD2	TRBV11-1	TRBJ2-7	-	CASSLTGGRSYEQYF	TGTGCCAGCAGCTTAACTGGCGGGAGGTCCTACGAGCAGTACTTC
TRBD1	TRBV20-1	TRBJ1-1	many	CSARRDRVTEAFF	TGCAGTGCCCGTCGGGACAGGGTGACTGAAGCTTTCTTT
-	TRBV19	TRBJ2-2	few	CASSIRPSNTGELFF	TGTGCCAGTAGTATAAGGCCGAGTAACACCGGGGAGCTGTTTTTT
-	TRBV5-6	TRBJ2-5	many	CASSAGIPETQYF	TGTGCCAGCAGCGCCGGGATCCCAGAGACCCAGTACTTC
TRBD2	TRBV6-4	TRBJ2-1	-	CASSEGTSGSDEQFF	TGTGCCAGCAGTGAAGGGACTAGCGGGAGCGATGAGCAGTTCTTC
TRBD2	TRBV4-1	TRBJ2-2	-	CASSQDASGGFWELFF	TGCGCCAGCAGCCAAGATGCCAGCGGGGGTTTTTGGGAGCTGTTTTTT